Shown below are 17 T cell receptor beta chains from a single sample sequenced in a study of early T cells in non-severe SARS-CoV-2 infection. In TCRdb, the 5' RACE reads were re-called with MiXCR into one record per CDR3 protein. The data contain around 21,000 distinct CDR3 sequences, under 4.5% of them seen just once; the ten biggest clones take up almost 1.5%. The sequencing input was whole blood. The receptors come from an adult who was a healthcare worker with PCR-confirmed SARS-CoV-2 infection or an uninfected control (not recorded which).

This clonotype was detected many times. The chain carries TRBV5-1 and TRBJ1-1; possible D gene TRBD1, 6 bases. Germline lookup yields CDR1 SGHRS and CDR2 YFSETQ. Trimming took 0 bases from V and 4 from J, leaving 13 bases between them. This CDR3 contains 15 residues. This CDR3 is CASSLAMLGGTEAFF. DNA of the CDR3: TGCGCCAGCAGCTTGGCCATGCTAGGGGGCACTGAAGCTTTCTTT.

This clonotype has at least ten counts. This sequence joins TRBV20-1 and TRBJ2-7, with 11 bases that match TRBD2. V was pared by 4 bases and J by 7 bases, with 9 bases of the junction left unmatched. Germline V gene lookup returns CDR1 DFQATT and CDR2 SNEGSKA (reference sequence). The CDR3 extends over 14 amino acids. The CDR3 is CSATFLAGGAEQYF. The CDR3 DNA follows: TGCAGTGCTACCTTTCTAGCGGGGGGAGCGGAGCAGTACTTC.

The table lists this clonotype with many counts. The chain employs TRBV20-1 and TRBJ1-5; 9 nucleotides line up with TRBD1. CDR1 and CDR2 from the germline V gene are DFQATT and SNEGSKA (reference sequence). CDR3 size: 14 residues. V gave up 5 bases and J gave up 4 bases; unmatched junction bases: 6. The CDR3 here is CSAAKTGGNQPQHF. In DNA, the CDR3 is TGCAGTGCTGCCAAGACAGGGGGTAATCAGCCCCAGCATTTT.

Ten or more counts support this clonotype. This chain links TRBV6-2 or TRBV6-3 with TRBJ2-3; unclear D gene. The CDR3 runs 15 residues. Germline CDR1 MNHEY, CDR2 SVGEGT. Trimming left V 0 bases short and J 3 bases short, with 10 bases between. CDR3 in DNA: TGTGCCAGCAGTTACTCCCGGGTCAAAACAGATACGCAGTATTTT. Translating gives CASSYSRVKTDTQYF.

This clonotype came up many times. The chain links TRBV2 to TRBJ2-5, with TRBD2 matching 13 bases. The CDR3 is 17 amino acids. V dropped 5 bases and J dropped 2; count of bases not matched to a gene: 8. Per germline, CDR1 SNHLY and CDR2 FYNNEI. The CDR3 DNA reads TGTGCCAGCAGTCCTTGGACTAGCGGGGGAGGTCAAGAGACCCAGTACTTC. Its translation is CASSPWTSGGGQETQYF.

This clonotype was observed a few times. CDR3 nucleotide sequence: TGCAGTGCTAGGCGGACTCGCAATGAGCAGTTCTTC. Its protein product is CSARRTRNEQFF. J is TRBJ2-1 and V is TRBV20-1, with D perhaps matching TRBD2 (5 bases). V was trimmed by 3 bases and J by 6 bases, leaving 9 bases between them. The germline V gene encodes CDR1 DFQATT and CDR2 SNEGSKA (reference sequence). This CDR3 is built from 12 residues.

This clonotype was observed a few times. V usage is TRBV5-1 and J usage is TRBJ2-1; D may be TRBD1 (5 bases). Trimming took 4 bases from V and 6 from J, leaving 8 bases between them. CDR1 is SGHRS, CDR2 YFSETQ, per germline. The CDR3 is made up of 12 amino acids. CDR3 DNA: TGCGCCAGCAGCCTCACAGGCAATGAGCAGTTCTTC. It encodes CASSLTGNEQFF. Supplemented by reference TRBV5-1 and TRBJ2-1, the full variable domain reads KAGVTQTPRYLIKTRGQQVTLSCSPISGHRSVSWYQQTPGQGLQFLFEYFSETQRNKGNFPGRFSGRQFSNSRSEMNVSTLELGDSALYLCASSLTGNEQFFGPGTRLTVL.

This clonotype was recorded many times. The V gene is TRBV11-1, the J gene TRBJ1-1, with D possibly matching TRBD1 (5 bases). The V and J ends lost 3 bases and 3 bases respectively, with 11 bases between them. The germline CDR1 and CDR2 sequences are SGHAT and FQDESV (reference sequence). The CDR3 is 14 amino acids. The CDR3 reads CASSFGGWDTEAFF. CDR3 bases: TGTGCCAGCAGCTTCGGGGGTTGGGACACTGAAGCTTTCTTT. Drawing the rest from reference TRBV11-1 and TRBJ1-1, the complete variable domain is EAEVAQSPRYKITEKSQAVAFWCDPISGHATLYWYRQILGQGPELLVQFQDESVVDDSQLPKDRFSAERLKGVDSTLKIQPAELGDSAMYLCASSFGGWDTEAFFGQGTRLTVV.

This clonotype was detected many times. The rearrangement links TRBV11-2 to TRBJ2-7, with 9 bases lining up with TRBD1. The CDR3 runs to 15 residues. With V trimmed by 4 bases and J by 5 bases, 9 bases remained unmatched. Germline V gene lookup returns CDR1 SGHAT and CDR2 FQNNGV. The CDR3 region is CASSSWGQGKHEQYF. In DNA, the CDR3 is TGTGCCAGCAGCTCGTGGGGACAGGGCAAACACGAGCAGTACTTC. The variable domain in full, with the rest retrieved from reference TRBV11-2 and TRBJ2-7, is EAGVAQSPRYKIIEKRQSVAFWCNPISGHATLYWYQQILGQGPKLLIQFQNNGVVDDSQLPKDRFSAERLKGVDSTLKIQPAKLEDSAVYLCASSSWGQGKHEQYFGPGTRLTVT.

This clonotype appeared many times. This chain joins TRBV13 and TRBJ2-5; TRBD1 matches 7 bases. This CDR3 has 14 amino acids. Germline assignment: CDR1 PRHDT and CDR2 FYEKMQ (reference sequence). V lost 5 bases, J lost 4 bases, and 7 bases stayed unmatched. CDR3 DNA sequence: TGTGCCAGCAGCGGCGACAGGGTCGGAGAGACCCAGTACTTC. This translates into CASSGDRVGETQYF.

This clonotype was counted only a few times. The chain is built from TRBV12-3 or TRBV12-4 and TRBJ1-2, with D possibly matching TRBD1 (6 bases). V gave up 5 bases and J gave up 8 bases, with 12 bases separating them. The CDR3 has 12 amino acids. The CDR3 DNA follows: TGTGCCAGCAGTAGGGGACATTGGGGCTACACCTTC. Its translation is CASSRGHWGYTF.

There are many counts of this clonotype. The chain links TRBV5-6 to TRBJ1-1; D possibly corresponds to TRBD1 (6 bases). CDR3 size: 16 residues. Germline V gives CDR1 SGHDT, CDR2 YYEEEE. V lost 0 bases to trimming and J lost 3 bases, with 15 bases between them. The CDR3: CASSLDLRGSYTEAFF. CDR3 DNA sequence: TGTGCCAGCAGCTTGGACCTCAGGGGTTCGTACACTGAAGCTTTCTTT.

Ten or more counts support this clonotype. CDR3 sequence: CASSFGGPNYEQYF. CDR3 bases: TGTGCCAGCAGCTTTGGCGGGCCGAACTACGAGCAGTACTTC. The chain has TRBV7-8 and TRBJ2-7, with D possibly TRBD2 on 5 matching bases. This CDR3 comprises 14 residues. CDR1 is SGHVS and CDR2 is FQNEAQ in the germline V gene. With 3 bases removed from V and 3 bases from J, the gap between germline ends came to 12 bases. The whole variable domain, filled in from reference TRBV7-8 and TRBJ2-7, reads GAGVSQSPRYKVAKRGQDVALRCDPISGHVSLFWYQQALGQGPEFLTYFQNEAQLDKSGLPSDRFFAERPEGSVSTLKIQRTQQEDSAVYLCASSFGGPNYEQYFGPGTRLTVT.

This clonotype showed up many times. Germline is not matched at one junction end, which may reflect a read error. V and J are TRBV7-7 and TRBJ1-1, with TRBD1 identical over 7 bases. CDR3 length equals 13 residues. Germline lookup yields CDR1 SSHAT and CDR2 FNYEAQ (reference sequence). The CDR3 nucleotides are TGTGCTAGCAGCCGGGACAGCGGCACTGAAGCTTTCTTT. It translates to CASSRDSGTEAFF.

V is TRBV11-2 and J is TRBJ2-1; TRBD2 agrees at 9 bases. This CDR3 contains 16 residues. The germline V gene encodes CDR1 SGHAT and CDR2 FQNNGV. V dropped 8 bases and J dropped 4; count of bases not matched to a gene: 12. The chain's CDR3 is CASAPSAGGPYNEQFF. Written as DNA, the CDR3 is TGTGCCAGCGCCCCCTCGGCGGGGGGGCCGTACAATGAGCAGTTCTTC.

In its sample, this clonotype was seen many times. This chain connects TRBV19 to TRBJ2-3, with 8 bases lining up with TRBD1. The CDR3 covers 17 residues. Germline CDR1 reads LNHDA; CDR2 reads SQIVND (reference sequence). The ends lost 6 bases at V and 2 bases at J; junction bases unmatched: 13. The DNA for the CDR3 is TGTGCCAGTAGGTCTGGACAGGGAATCAGATCCACAGATACGCAGTATTTT. Its protein product is CASRSGQGIRSTDTQYF.

This clonotype was found many times. The gene calls are TRBV5-1 and TRBJ2-7; D ambiguous. Germline loops: CDR1 SGHRS, CDR2 YFSETQ. Trimming took off 2 bases at V and 0 bases at J, with 9 bases between the two ends. CDR3 length: 14 residues. The CDR3 bases are TGCGCCAGCAGCTTCCGCCCTAGCTCCTACGAGCAGTACTTC. Its translation is CASSFRPSSYEQYF. Full variable domain (outside the CDR3, taken from reference TRBV5-1 and TRBJ2-7): KAGVTQTPRYLIKTRGQQVTLSCSPISGHRSVSWYQQTPGQGLQFLFEYFSETQRNKGNFPGRFSGRQFSNSRSEMNVSTLELGDSALYLCASSFRPSSYEQYFGPGTRLTVT.